Listed below are T cell receptor beta chains from one sample, sequenced in a study of cytomegalovirus exposure and HLA in healthy donors. TCRdb keeps only in-frame clones here, not all; method: immunoSEQ multiplex PCR. Of about 160,000 clones listed, 70% to 90% are singletons. Sequenced: PBMCs. The receptors were gathered from a woman in her late teens or twenties in good health and CMV-seronegative. Each CDR3 is given with its conserved first and last residue. D genes are given only for firm matches. Size is omitted from some rows. Given values are once, few, many or a class for expanded clones.

TGTGCCAGCAGCGTAGGGGGACTAGCGCTAGAGACCCAGTACTTC,CASSVGGLALETQYF,TRBV9,-,TRBD2,TRBJ2-5
TGTGCCAGTAGTATCCACAGGGCCAACACTGAAGCTTTCTTT,CASSIHRANTEAFF,TRBV19,once,-,TRBJ1-1
TGTGCCAGCCGCGGGCGCCCCTCTCCCGATGAGCAGTTCTTC,CASRGRPSPDEQFF,TRBV7-9,-,-,TRBJ2-1
TGTGCCAGCAGTTACTGGGACAGGGTTGGGACCCAGTACTTC,CASSYWDRVGTQYF,TRBV6-5,-,TRBD1,TRBJ2-5
TGTGCCAGCAGGGTAGCGGGAGGGCCAGGGACGCAGTATTTT,CASRVAGGPGTQYF,TRBV28,-,TRBD2,TRBJ2-3
TGTGCCAGCAGCTTAGACAGGGGCAATGAGCAGTTCTTC,CASSLDRGNEQFF,TRBV7-7,-,TRBD1,TRBJ2-1
TGTGCCAGCAGTTGGACAGGGGTAATCACTGAAGCTTTCTTT,CASSWTGVITEAFF,TRBV6-5,-,TRBD1,TRBJ1-1
TGTGCCAGCTCACCACCAGGACTCAATCAGCCCCAGCATTTT,CASSPPGLNQPQHF,TRBV18,-,-,TRBJ1-5
TGTGCCAGCAGTCCGGGACAGTCCCGCACAGATACGCAGTATTTT,CASSPGQSRTDTQYF,TRBV5-5,-,TRBD1,TRBJ2-3
TGTGCCAGTAGTATCCGTCGACTGACTAGCGGCACAGATACGCAGTATTTT,CASSIRRLTSGTDTQYF,TRBV19,once,TRBD2,TRBJ2-3
TGTGCCAGCTCACCATCGCGCGAGCAGTACTTC,CASSPSREQYF,TRBV18,-,-,TRBJ2-7
TGTGCCAGCAGCCGCCGACAGGGGCAGGGGTATGGCTACACCTTC,CASSRRQGQGYGYTF,TRBV2,-,TRBD1,TRBJ1-2
TGTGCCAGCAGCCAACTACCGGGACAGGGAAAACAGCCCCAGCATTTT,CASSQLPGQGKQPQHF,TRBV4-2,-,TRBD1,TRBJ1-5
TGCAGCGCCGCGAGGCGGCGGGAGCGGGGCTCCTACGAGCAGTACTTC,CSAARRRERGSYEQYF,TRBV29-1,-,TRBD2,TRBJ2-7
TGTGCCAGCAGCTTACGGCGGATAGCGGGGGATCAAGAGACCCAGTACTTC,CASSLRRIAGDQETQYF,TRBV7-2,-,TRBD2,TRBJ2-5
TGTGGGGGGAAAAGCGGGGGAGGGCATGAGCAGTTCTTC,CGGKSGGGHEQFF,TRBV2,-,TRBD2,TRBJ2-1
TGCAGCGTCGCTGGGACTAGCGGGGGGGCGATGAACATTCAGTACTTC,CSVAGTSGGAMNIQYF,TRBV29-1,few,TRBD2,TRBJ2-4
TGTGCCAGCAGCTTAAGTCCGGGAACGAACACTGAAGCTTTCTTT,CASSLSPGTNTEAFF,TRBV7-3,-,-,TRBJ1-1
TGTGCCAGTACACGGAAGATAGGAGGGGAGACCCAGTACTTC,CASTRKIGGETQYF,TRBV19,once,-,TRBJ2-5
TGCGCCAGCTGGGGACTAGCAGAAGAGACCCAGTACTTC,CASWGLAEETQYF,TRBV5-1,-,TRBD2,TRBJ2-5
TGTGCCAGCAGTCCCGGAGGGCAGAGCTATGGCTACACCTTC,CASSPGGQSYGYTF,TRBV27,-,-,TRBJ1-2
TGTGCCAGCTCACCACCGCGACAGCACATGAACACTGAAGCTTTCTTT,CASSPPRQHMNTEAFF,TRBV18,-,-,TRBJ1-1
TGTGCCAGCAGCACGCTCTCCAGGGGTAATGAGCAGTTCTTC,CASSTLSRGNEQFF,TRBV28,-,-,TRBJ2-1
TGTGCCAGCAGCTTAGGGGGGACGGTTAATTCACCCCTCCACTTT,CASSLGGTVNSPLHF,TRBV7-3,-,-,TRBJ1-6
TGTGCCAGCAGCCCCCGGGGGAACACTGAAGCTTTCTTT,CASSPRGNTEAFF,TRBV7-3,few,-,TRBJ1-1
TGTGCCAGCAGCACAGATATCAGGGACGAGCAGTACTTC,CASSTDIRDEQYF,TRBV7-3,-,-,TRBJ2-7
TGTGCCAGCAGCTTCGCGGCAGTGGGCAATGAGCAGTTCTTC,CASSFAAVGNEQFF,TRBV7-9,-,-,TRBJ2-1
TGTGCCAGCAGCTTAGGTTTCGGCTACAATGAGCAGTTCTTC,CASSLGFGYNEQFF,TRBV7-9,-,-,TRBJ2-1
TGTGCCAGCAGTTATAACAGGGGCGAGCAGTACTTC,CASSYNRGEQYF,TRBV27,-,TRBD1,TRBJ2-7